This passage covers 28 T cell receptor beta chains from one sample sequenced in a study of blood T cells in healthy people across ages (dated by TCRdb to the mid-2010s). Library preparation employed 5' RACE. The data were produced on an Illumina HiSeq 2500. A second about 7 to 12 cycle PCR used a sample-barcoded 5' primer and a J-beta primer mix. The raw public reads went through TCRdb reprocessing: fastp at Q25, MiXCR clone calling, in-frame beta chains kept. CDR3 protein duplicates are merged, each entry listing the most common genes and DNA. The sample profile shows some 900,000 distinct CDR3 sequences; under 50% of them were found once. Of the sample, around 15% falls within the top ten clones. The sample consisted of blood. The source is a young man in good health.

The gene calls are TRBV10-3 and TRBJ2-1, with 7 bases identical to TRBD1. The length of the CDR3 is 13 residues. V was clipped by 6 bases and J by 4 bases; unmatched bases: 3. Germline V lookup: CDR1 ENHRY, CDR2 SYGVKD. In DNA, the CDR3 is TGTGCCATCAGGGGGGACAGATACAATGAGCAGTTCTTC. It yields the protein CAIRGDRYNEQFF.

This clonotype was picked up a small number of times. This sequence joins TRBV6-1 and TRBJ1-1; D remains unclear. Looked up from germline, CDR1 is MNHNS and CDR2 is SASEGT. V lost 6 bases, J lost 4 bases, and 12 bases lay in between. The CDR3 loop spans 13 amino acids. CDR3 residues: CASRITDGTEAFF. The CDR3 DNA sequence: TGTGCCAGCAGGATTACCGACGGCACTGAAGCTTTCTTT.

This clonotype showed up just a few times. J is TRBJ2-1 and V is TRBV6-1; 10 nucleotides line up with TRBD1. The junction had 2 bases not matched to a gene; V was cut back by 4 bases and J by 5 bases. The CDR3 contains 14 residues. Germline CDR1 is MNHNS and CDR2 is SASEGT. The CDR3 coding sequence is TGTGCCAGCAGTGCCGGGACAGGGGACAATGAGCAGTTCTTC. It specifies CASSAGTGDNEQFF.

The genes are TRBV7-9 and TRBJ2-3; D remains ambiguous. CDR1 is SEHNR, CDR2 FQNEAQ, per germline (reference sequence). The germline V and J ends were trimmed by 0 bases and 4 bases, with 8 bases remaining between them. CDR3 size: 14 residues. CDR3 sequence: CASSLAPEADTQYF. The CDR3 region has the DNA TGTGCCAGCAGCTTAGCGCCCGAGGCAGATACGCAGTATTTT.

The chain is built from TRBV29-1 and TRBJ2-3; D not certain. The CDR3 is made up of 11 amino acids. Trimming cost V 0 bases and J 7 bases, with 5 bases left between them. CDR1 SQVTM and CDR2 ANQGSEA come from the germline V gene. This CDR3 reads CSVEDQNTQYF. As DNA, the CDR3 is TGCAGCGTTGAAGATCAGAATACGCAGTATTTT.

This clonotype was seen once. CDR3 nucleotides: TGTGCCAGCAGCCAAGAGATGGGGGGACGTGCCTACGAGCAGTACTTC. Its translation is CASSQEMGGRAYEQYF. The V and J genes are TRBV4-2 and TRBJ2-7; TRBD2 might be the D (6 bases). Germline V gives CDR1 LGHNA, CDR2 YNFKEQ. The CDR3 is made up of 16 amino acids. V lost 0 bases and J 2 bases, leaving 14 bases between the germline ends.

This chain uses TRBV20-1 with TRBJ1-5; D is undetermined. Germline values: CDR1 DFQATT, CDR2 SNEGSKA (reference sequence). The V end lost 1 base, the J end lost 9 bases, and 10 bases lay between the germline ends. The CDR3 length is 12 residues. The CDR3 spells CSARGRWGPQHF. CDR3 nucleotide sequence: TGCAGTGCTAGAGGACGGTGGGGGCCCCAGCATTTT.

This clonotype has more than one count but fewer than ten. The V and J genes are TRBV5-1 and TRBJ2-3, with 13 nucleotides matching TRBD2. CDR3 size: 18 residues. CDR1 SGHRS and CDR2 YFSETQ come from the germline V gene. V dropped 4 bases and J dropped 1; count of bases not matched to a gene: 9. The CDR3 DNA follows: TGCGCCAGCAGCCTGACTAGCGGGGGGTCCAGAGGCACAGATACGCAGTATTTT. Amino acid sequence: CASSLTSGGSRGTDTQYF.

V is TRBV20-1 and J is TRBJ2-1, with D possibly matching TRBD2 (7 bases). The CDR3 covers 13 residues. Per the germline V gene, CDR1 is DFQATT and CDR2 is SNEGSKA (reference sequence). V was shortened by 5 bases and J by 5 bases, with 13 bases between the two germline ends. For the CDR3, the DNA is TGCAGTGCTGGGAGGGGGGGGAACAATGAGCAGTTCTTC. As protein: CSAGRGGNNEQFF.

This clonotype was picked up a small number of times. The junction does not match germline at one end; this may be a read error. In DNA, the CDR3 is TGCAGCGCCCATTCTAGAACCGGGAACTCTGAAGCTTTCTTT. Translated: CSAHSRTGNSEAFF. The V gene is TRBV29-1, the J gene TRBJ1-1; D ambiguous. Germline lookup yields CDR1 SQVTM and CDR2 ANQGSEA. The CDR3 contains 14 residues.

V gene TRBV24-1 combines with J gene TRBJ2-1; D is possibly TRBD2 (6 bases). Deletions cut 4 bases from V and 7 bases from J, with 19 bases between. CDR1 and CDR2 (germline): KGHDR, SFDVKD. This CDR3 spans 16 amino acids. Here the CDR3 DNA reads TGTGCCACCAGTGACCCGGGGGACCCCCATCGGAATGAGCAGTTCTTC. Its protein product is CATSDPGDPHRNEQFF.

The chain combines TRBV7-2 with TRBJ2-5; D uncertain. The CDR3 contains 12 residues. Trimming shortened V by 1 base and J by 10 bases, and 10 bases separated the two germline ends. Germline loops: CDR1 SGHTA, CDR2 FQGNSA. CDR3 sequence: CASSLGASDQYF. The CDR3 DNA reads as TGTGCCAGCAGCTTAGGCGCATCTGACCAGTACTTC.

The chain carries TRBV10-3 and TRBJ1-1; D possibly corresponds to TRBD1 (6 bases). The V end lost 3 bases, the J end lost 2 bases, and 16 bases lay between the germline ends. The CDR3 is made up of 16 amino acids. Germline V gene sequence: CDR1 ENHRY, CDR2 SYGVKD. The CDR3 loop is CAISDAGATGNTEAFF. The CDR3 DNA reads as TGTGCCATCAGTGACGCCGGCGCGACAGGTAACACTGAAGCTTTCTTT.

The chain carries TRBV6-1 and TRBJ2-3, with 9 bases fitting TRBD1. The CDR3 contains 15 residues. The germline CDR1 and CDR2 sequences are MNHNS and SASEGT. The junction had 4 bases not matched to a gene; V was cut back by 4 bases and J by 2 bases. As DNA, the CDR3 is TGTGCCAGCAGTGCCCGGGACAGGGTCACAGATACGCAGTATTTT. Encoded protein: CASSARDRVTDTQYF.

The chain is built from TRBV14 and TRBJ2-1; D uncertain. V lost 2 bases and J lost 8, with 7 bases in between. CDR1 SGHDN and CDR2 FVKESK come from the germline V gene. The length of the CDR3 is 12 residues. DNA for the CDR3: TGTGCCAGCAGCCAAAGGAAACATGAGCAGTTCTTC. Translation: CASSQRKHEQFF. Combining the CDR3 with reference TRBV14 and TRBJ2-1 gives the whole variable domain EAGVTQFPSHSVIEKGQTVTLRCDPISGHDNLYWYRRVMGKEIKFLLHFVKESKQDESGMPNNRFLAERTGGTYSTLKVQPAELEDSGVYFCASSQRKHEQFFGPGTRLTVL.

This clonotype was found a few times. The chain recombines TRBV20-1 with TRBJ1-4; no firm D call. Trimming pared 3 bases from V and 8 bases from J, leaving 13 bases between. The CDR3 covers 13 residues. The V gene's germline CDR1 is DFQATT and CDR2 SNEGSKA (reference sequence). The CDR3 is CSASQPGPEKLFF. CDR3 sequence (DNA): TGCAGTGCTAGCCAGCCCGGCCCCGAAAAACTGTTTTTT.

The J gene is TRBJ2-3, the V gene TRBV20-1, with 8 bases identical to TRBD2. Germline CDR1 reads DFQATT; CDR2 reads SNEGSKA (reference sequence). This CDR3 is built from 13 residues. V lost 2 bases to trimming and J lost 5 bases; unmatched junction nucleotides: 3. CDR3 in DNA: TGCAGTGCTAGACTAGCGGGCCTAGATACGCAGTATTTT. Translation gives CSARLAGLDTQYF.

V usage is TRBV20-1 and J usage is TRBJ1-4, with 9 bases fitting TRBD1. Germline CDR1 and CDR2: DFQATT and SNEGSKA (reference sequence). V shed 6 bases and J 8 bases; nucleotides not matched to a gene: 10. The CDR3 is 14 residues long. The chain's CDR3 is CSARPGQGGEKLFF. The DNA for the CDR3 is TGCAGTGCCAGACCGGGACAGGGAGGCGAAAAACTGTTTTTT.

This clonotype was seen only a few times. This rearrangement joins TRBV29-1 to TRBJ2-1; 7 bases agree with TRBD1. The CDR3 totals 13 residues. Trimming at V came to 8 bases and at J to 7 bases, leaving 11 bases not matched to a gene. The germline V gene encodes CDR1 SQVTM and CDR2 ANQGSEA. The CDR3 sequence is CSSKGAAKNEQFF. The CDR3 nucleotides are TGCAGCTCGAAGGGGGCCGCGAAGAATGAGCAGTTCTTC.

V is TRBV5-1 and J is TRBJ2-3, with unresolved D. The V gene's germline CDR1 is SGHRS and CDR2 YFSETQ. Trimming stripped 2 bases from V and 2 bases from J, with 9 bases between. The CDR3 is 14 residues long. CDR3 sequence reads: CASSFNGPTDTQYF. As DNA, the CDR3 is TGCGCCAGCAGCTTCAACGGCCCCACAGATACGCAGTATTTT.

This clonotype has only a few counts. This sequence joins TRBV4-3 and TRBJ1-6, with unresolved D. The V end lost 0 bases, the J end lost 1 base, and 7 bases lay between the germline ends. This CDR3 is built from 16 residues. Germline lookup yields CDR1 LGHNA and CDR2 YSLEER. The CDR3 protein is CASSQEPGSYNSPLHF. The DNA of the CDR3 is TGCGCCAGCAGCCAAGAGCCTGGTTCCTATAATTCACCCCTCCACTTT.

The chain is built from TRBV27 and TRBJ1-1; tentatively, D is TRBD1 (6 bases). CDR3 length: 15 amino acids. The V gene's germline CDR1 is MNHEY and CDR2 SMNVEV (reference sequence). Deletions cut 0 bases from V and 9 bases from J, with 17 bases between. Here the CDR3 DNA reads TGTGCCAGCAGTTTATCTAGTCCAGGGGACCCGAAAGCTTTCTTT. This sequence encodes CASSLSSPGDPKAFF.

This clonotype has a handful of counts. The chain is built from TRBV7-9 and TRBJ1-2; D not certain. Germline V gives CDR1 SEHNR, CDR2 FQNEAQ (reference sequence). V lost 4 bases to trimming and J lost 0 bases, with 15 bases between them. CDR3 length: 16 amino acids. The CDR3 sequence: CASSYLLGVTNYGYTF. The CDR3 DNA sequence: TGTGCCAGCAGCTACCTTTTAGGCGTGACTAACTATGGCTACACCTTC.

The genes are TRBV5-1 and TRBJ2-3; TRBD2 aligns across 13 bases. V dropped 4 bases and J dropped 6; count of bases not matched to a gene: 5. Per germline, CDR1 SGHRS and CDR2 YFSETQ. The CDR3 loop spans 15 amino acids. CDR3 amino acids: CASSRTSGGPDTQYF. Here the CDR3 DNA reads TGCGCCAGCAGCCGGACTAGCGGGGGACCGGATACGCAGTATTTT.

The rearrangement joins TRBV28 to TRBJ2-5; no clear D. V lost 2 bases and J lost 5, with 12 bases in between. CDR3 length equals 14 residues. Germline CDR1 and CDR2: MDHEN and SYDVKM. CDR3 nucleotides: TGTGCCAGCAGTTTAGATACGGGCAGGGAGACCCAGTACTTC. Encoded protein: CASSLDTGRETQYF. The whole variable domain, filled in from reference TRBV28 and TRBJ2-5, reads DVKVTQSSRYLVKRTGEKVFLECVQDMDHENMFWYRQDPGLGLRLIYFSYDVKMKEKGDIPEGYSVSREKKERFSLILESASTNQTSMYLCASSLDTGRETQYFGPGTRLLVL.

The chain combines TRBV20-1 with TRBJ2-5; 7 nucleotides agree with TRBD2. CDR3 length: 15 amino acids. The V segment lost 1 base and the J segment 4 bases; nucleotides outside the gene matches: 9. Germline lookup yields CDR1 DFQATT and CDR2 SNEGSKA (reference sequence). The CDR3: CSARVGTKITETQYF. The CDR3 coding sequence is TGCAGTGCTAGAGTGGGGACTAAAATAACAGAGACCCAGTACTTC.

V is TRBV7-2 and J is TRBJ1-4, with 8 bases lining up with TRBD1. Germline CDR1 SGHTA, CDR2 FQGNSA. The trim removed 4 bases at V and 8 bases at J, leaving 9 bases unmatched. The CDR3 runs 15 residues. Here the CDR3 DNA reads TGTGCCAGCAGCTCTGGAGGGACAGGTCGAGAAAAACTGTTTTTT. Translation gives CASSSGGTGREKLFF.

The chain joins TRBV12-3 or TRBV12-4 to TRBJ2-7; TRBD1 agrees at 12 bases. CDR3 length: 17 amino acids. V was pared by 4 bases and J by 2 bases, with 9 bases of the junction left unmatched. The CDR3 nucleotides read TGTGCCAGCAGTTCGGGGACAGGGGGCCCATCCACCTACGAGCAGTACTTC. Its translation: CASSSGTGGPSTYEQYF.